The 17 T cell receptor beta chains in this list originate from one sample, sequenced in a study of T cells in localized non-small cell lung cancer. Sequencing used immunoSEQ multiplex PCR; TCRdb keeps in-frame clones, though not all of them. The repertoire holds about 14,000 clones, with 75% to 90% as singletons. This sample comprised peripheral blood, obtained before any cancer treatment. These receptors all come from a woman aged 35 to 70 with stage I lung adenocarcinoma.

On this clone: The CDR3 does not close with the conserved phenylalanine or tryptophan, likely indicating a read error. The DNA is omitted, as the CDR3 cannot be located on it reliably, and the CDR3 follows TCRdb's listing. The chain has TRBV5-1 and TRBJ2-3; TRBD1, the D gene given by the table, was not confirmed from the DNA. The length of the CDR3 is 14 amino acids, counting both ends. Germline loops: CDR1 SGHRS, CDR2 YFSETQ. Here the CDR3 reads CASSLDAWSGAPAL.

The genes are TRBV27 and TRBJ2-3; 10 nucleotides line up with TRBD1. The CDR3 extends over 16 amino acids. Germline values: CDR1 MNHEY, CDR2 SMNVEV (reference sequence). The trim removed 5 bases at V and 3 bases at J, leaving 8 bases unmatched. CDR3 protein: CASSPGTGAWTDTQYF. In nucleotides, the CDR3 is TGTGCCAGCAGTCCCGGGACAGGGGCGTGGACAGATACGCAGTATTTT.

The chain employs TRBV7-2 and TRBJ2-2; possibly TRBD1 for D (5 bases). Germline CDR1 is SGHTA and CDR2 is FQGNSA. The CDR3 totals 12 residues. The V gene lost 5 bases and the J gene lost 7 bases, with 8 bases spanning the gap. As DNA, the CDR3 is TGTGCCAGCAGCACAGACAGCGGGGAGCTGTTTTTT. Protein sequence: CASSTDSGELFF.

Notes on this clone: Compared with germline, one end of the junction differs, possibly owing to a read error. This chain links TRBV6-1 with TRBJ1-2; D may be TRBD1 (6 bases). The CDR3 runs to 13 residues. The germline CDR1 and CDR2 sequences are MNHNS and SASEGT. CDR3 amino acids: CASTEVRGYGYTF. CDR3 coding DNA: TGTGCCAGCACTGAAGTAAGGGGGTATGGCTACACCTTC.

The chain recombines TRBV28 with TRBJ2-2; 7 nucleotides align to TRBD1. Germline loops: CDR1 MDHEN, CDR2 SYDVKM. The CDR3 has 14 residues. V shed 8 bases, J shed 0 bases, and the junction held 3 bases outside the gene matches. The CDR3 sequence: CASLDRSNTGELFF. The CDR3 DNA follows: TGTGCCAGCCTGGACAGGTCGAACACCGGGGAGCTGTTTTTT.

The table lists this clone with a few counts. The chain links TRBV27 to TRBJ2-7, with TRBD1 identical over 7 bases. Germline V gene data show CDR1 as MNHEY and CDR2 as SMNVEV (reference sequence). The CDR3 has 14 residues. V gave up 5 bases and J gave up 5 bases; unmatched junction bases: 9. This CDR3 is CASSDRQGRNEQYF. The CDR3 DNA reads TGTGCCAGCAGTGATCGACAGGGAAGGAACGAGCAGTACTTC.

On this clone: Its ends do not fully match the called genes, so a read error is possible. V gene TRBV28 combines with J gene TRBJ1-1, with D uncertain. The germline gives CDR1 MDHEN, CDR2 SYDVKM. The CDR3 has 13 residues. CDR3 sequence: CASSPTLADLLGF. For the CDR3, the DNA is TGTGCCAGCAGTCCAACCCTAGCTGACTTGTTAGGGTTT.

In this sample, this clone turned up a few times. The rearrangement uses TRBV4-1 and TRBJ1-6, with a tentative D call TRBD1 (6 bases). The CDR3 has 14 amino acids. V was cut by 4 bases and J by 5 bases, with 9 bases left in between. The germline gives CDR1 MGHRA, CDR2 YSYEKL. CDR3 residues: CASSRGGDNSPLHF. CDR3 coding DNA: TGCGCCAGCAGCCGAGGGGGGGATAATTCACCCCTCCACTTT.

The V gene is TRBV29-1, the J gene TRBJ2-3; D is unresolved. Germline CDR1 reads SQVTM; CDR2 reads ANQGSEA. This CDR3 has 10 residues. Trimming removed 6 bases from V and 4 bases from J, with 5 bases in between. The CDR3 DNA follows: TGCAGCGTAGGGCCAGATACGCAGTATTTT. Amino acids: CSVGPDTQYF.

This clone was observed once. The chain joins TRBV27 to TRBJ2-5, with D possibly matching TRBD1 (6 bases). The last part of the DNA fits TRBJ2-7 better; the J call may be wrong. The germline V gene encodes CDR1 MNHEY and CDR2 SMNVEV (reference sequence). The CDR3 contains 15 residues. Here the CDR3 DNA reads TGTGCCAGCCGCAACCGAGGGGGTGGTGCGGACGAGCAGTACTTC. It codes for CASRNRGGGADEQYF.

Only a few counts were recorded for this clone. The chain is built from TRBV28 and TRBJ2-7; no firm D call. Germline V CDR1 and CDR2: MDHEN, SYDVKM. The CDR3 runs to 14 residues. Trimming cost V 2 bases and J 2 bases, with 10 bases left between them. The CDR3 loop reads CASSLRNQPYEQYF. CDR3 bases: TGTGCCAGCAGTTTAAGGAATCAGCCCTACGAGCAGTACTTC.

The chain couples TRBV7-2 to TRBJ2-1; a weak D match, TRBD2 (5 bases). Trimming removed 2 bases at V and 2 bases at J, with 16 bases between. This CDR3 has 17 amino acids. The V gene's germline CDR1 is SGHTA and CDR2 FQGNSA. The CDR3 DNA reads TGTGCCAGCAGCTTAACCGCAAGGAGCGGACCCTACAATGAGCAGTTCTTC. Translating gives CASSLTARSGPYNEQFF.

This chain links TRBV18 with TRBJ2-5; the match to TRBD1 covers 7 bases. The end of the DNA is better explained by TRBJ2-7, so the J call may be wrong. From germline, CDR1 is KGHSH and CDR2 LQKENI. The CDR3 totals 15 residues. Here the CDR3 reads CASSLYGTVSYEQYF. DNA of the CDR3: TGTGCCAGCTCGCTTTACGGGACAGTATCCTACGAGCAGTACTTC.

V and J are TRBV5-4 and TRBJ2-7; D might be TRBD2 (5 bases). Germline CDR1 reads SGHNT; CDR2 reads YYREEE (reference sequence). V was shortened by 5 bases and J by 4 bases, with 13 bases between the two germline ends. The CDR3 consists of 13 residues. In DNA, the CDR3 is TGTGCCAGCAGTCTAGGCCGGGATTACGAGCAGTACTTC. Translated: CASSLGRDYEQYF.

The rearrangement joins TRBV2 to TRBJ1-5; D remains ambiguous. The V gene lost 4 bases and the J gene lost 2 bases, with 6 bases spanning the gap. Per germline, CDR1 SNHLY and CDR2 FYNNEI. CDR3 length: 13 residues. The CDR3 region is CASSAEGNQPQHF. The CDR3 nucleotides are TGTGCCAGCAGTGCTGAGGGCAATCAGCCCCAGCATTTT.

The chain recombines TRBV4-1 with TRBJ1-1, with 7 nucleotides matching TRBD1. CDR1 is MGHRA, CDR2 YSYEKL, per germline. The CDR3 has 14 amino acids. V lost 6 bases and J lost 1; bases outside the gene matches: 5. The CDR3 is CASSQTGRNTEAFF. Here the CDR3 DNA reads TGCGCCAGCAGTCAGACAGGGAGGAACACTGAAGCTTTCTTT.

This chain uses TRBV5-4 with TRBJ2-5; the D gene is possibly TRBD2 (5 bases). Germline V CDR1 and CDR2: SGHNT, YYREEE (reference sequence). V lost 4 bases and J 4 bases, leaving 8 bases between the germline ends. The CDR3 length is 12 residues. The CDR3 DNA reads as TGTGCCAGCAGCCCAGGAGGAGAGACCCAGTACTTC. Translated, it gives CASSPGGETQYF. Looking up the rest from reference TRBV5-4 and TRBJ2-5 gives the full variable domain: ETGVTQSPTHLIKTRGQQVTLRCSSQSGHNTVSWYQQALGQGPQFIFQYYREEENGRGNFPPRFSGLQFPNYSSELNVNALELDDSALYLCASSPGGETQYFGPGTRLLVL.